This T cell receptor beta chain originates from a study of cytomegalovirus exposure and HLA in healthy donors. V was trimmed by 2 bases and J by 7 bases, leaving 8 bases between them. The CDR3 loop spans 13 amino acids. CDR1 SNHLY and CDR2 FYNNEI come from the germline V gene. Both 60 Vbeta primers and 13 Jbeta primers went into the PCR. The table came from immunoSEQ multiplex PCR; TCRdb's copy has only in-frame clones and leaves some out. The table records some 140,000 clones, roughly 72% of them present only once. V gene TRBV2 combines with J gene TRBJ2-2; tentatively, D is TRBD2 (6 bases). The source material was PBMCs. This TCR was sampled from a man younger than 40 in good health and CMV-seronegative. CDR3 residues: CASSERGVGELFF. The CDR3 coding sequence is TGTGCCAGCAGTGAACGCGGGGTCGGGGAGCTGTTTTTT.